Below, one T cell receptor beta chain is given with its context. The data are from a study of blood T cell repertoires in COVID-19. Looking at the study overall: Whether acute or convalescent, the COVID-19 samples came from the United States, Italy and Spain. From T cells, B-cell-depleted T cells, or PBMCs came the material, which was cDNA or gDNA.

The germline V gene encodes CDR1 MNHEY and CDR2 SMNVEV (reference sequence). The length of the CDR3 is 14 residues. With 10 bases removed from V and 1 base from J, the gap between germline ends came to 17 bases. As originally analysed: Estimation of nucleated cell counts was performed using reference gene primer amplification. Sequencing used immunoSEQ multiplex PCR; TCRdb keeps in-frame clones, though not all of them. V and J calls and clone size come straight from that table; D and trimming were deduced from the DNA. This sample carries some 410,000 clones, 88% of them seen once, and the ten largest clones take more than 0.85%.

This clonotype originated in a woman between 25 and 40 years old with acute COVID-19. This chain links TRBV27 with TRBJ2-7, with D perhaps matching TRBD1 (5 bases). What was sequenced was PBMCs or T cells enriched from blood (not recorded which). The chain's CDR3 is CATSWTSSSYEQYF. DNA of the CDR3: TGTGCCACCTCCTGGACATCCTCATCCTACGAGCAGTACTTC.